Each of the 32 T cell receptor beta chains below was sequenced from the same sample in a study of cytomegalovirus exposure and HLA in healthy donors. 60 Vbeta and 13 Jbeta primers were used in PCR. Clones were read by immunoSEQ multiplex PCR, and TCRdb kept only the in-frame ones, dropping some. The profile shows around 150,000 clones, approximately 65% of them singletons. Material for sequencing was PBMCs. These receptors originate from a woman aged 60-70 years in good health and CMV-seronegative.

The chain combines TRBV7-6 with TRBJ2-3, with 12 bases aligning to TRBD2. The J segment lost 0 bases and the V segment lost 1 base, leaving 5 bases of the junction unmatched. The CDR3 contains 18 residues. Germline V gives CDR1 SGHVS, CDR2 FNYEAQ. The CDR3, as DNA: TGTGCCAGCAGCTTAGGCTCTAGCGGGAGGGGGAGCACAGATACGCAGTATTTT. It is translated as CASSLGSSGRGSTDTQYF.

This sequence joins TRBV27 and TRBJ2-1; TRBD2 is a possible D gene (6 bases). CDR1 is MNHEY, CDR2 SMNVEV, per germline (reference sequence). This CDR3 has 15 residues. Trimming stripped 4 bases from V and 5 bases from J, with 15 bases between. The CDR3 region is CASSSLRGVNNEQFF. Here the CDR3 DNA reads TGTGCCAGCAGTTCGTTGCGGGGCGTTAACAATGAGCAGTTCTTC.

In DNA form, the CDR3 reads TGTGCCAGCAGCCCTGGGGGGGGGACTAGCGGGGGAAATGAGCAGTTCTTC. This translates into CASSPGGGTSGGNEQFF. This sequence joins TRBV9 and TRBJ2-1, with 14 positions matching TRBD2. CDR1 is SGDLS, CDR2 YYNGEE, per germline. With 4 bases clipped from V and 7 bases from J, the junction kept 10 bases outside the gene matches. This CDR3 has 17 residues.

This clone was counted a few times. The rearrangement joins TRBV5-6 to TRBJ1-2; 12 nucleotides align to TRBD1. V was pared by 1 base and J by 7 bases, with 11 bases of the junction left unmatched. Germline V lookup: CDR1 SGHDT, CDR2 YYEEEE. The CDR3 spans 17 residues. Here the CDR3 reads CASSLLGQGAGRSGYTF. The CDR3 region has the DNA TGTGCCAGCAGCTTGCTGGGACAGGGGGCAGGTCGTTCTGGCTACACCTTC.

The rearrangement uses TRBV6-6 and TRBJ2-5; 9 bases match TRBD1. The CDR3 extends over 12 amino acids. V lost 7 bases to trimming and J lost 9 bases; unmatched junction nucleotides: 6. The germline V gene has CDR1 MNHNY and CDR2 SVGAGI (reference sequence). The DNA of the CDR3 is TGTGCCAGCACCGACAGGGGGGGAGCCCAGTACTTC. Translated: CASTDRGGAQYF.

This sequence joins TRBV27 and TRBJ2-7; tentatively, D is TRBD1 (6 bases). Looked up from germline, CDR1 is MNHEY and CDR2 is SMNVEV (reference sequence). V was trimmed by 4 bases and J by 2 bases, leaving 15 bases between them. The CDR3 is made up of 15 amino acids. The chain's CDR3 is CASSSALQGTYEQYF. CDR3 DNA: TGTGCCAGCAGTTCAGCGCTGCAGGGGACCTACGAGCAGTACTTC.

The V call is TRBV7-9, the J call TRBJ2-1, with TRBD2 identical over 10 bases. The CDR3 totals 15 residues. In germline, CDR1 is SEHNR, CDR2 FQNEAQ (reference sequence). V lost 3 bases and J lost 8; bases outside the gene matches: 7. The CDR3 loop is CASSLTSGPLDEQFF. The CDR3 DNA sequence: TGTGCCAGCAGCTTGACTAGCGGGCCCCTTGATGAGCAGTTCTTC.

The chain recombines TRBV7-2 with TRBJ1-6; TRBD1 is a possible D gene (6 bases). The V gene lost 3 bases and the J gene lost 7 bases, with 13 bases spanning the gap. This CDR3 comprises 15 residues. Germline CDR1 reads SGHTA; CDR2 reads FQGNSA. The CDR3 spells CASSFSWTVNSPLHF. CDR3 in DNA: TGTGCCAGCAGCTTCTCCTGGACAGTAAATTCACCCCTCCACTTT.

Only one count was recorded for this clone. This rearrangement joins TRBV4-3 to TRBJ2-7, with 9 nucleotides matching TRBD1. The CDR3 is made up of 15 amino acids. Germline V CDR1 and CDR2: LGHNA, YSLEER. The trim removed 4 bases at V and 6 bases at J, leaving 10 bases unmatched. In nucleotides, the CDR3 is TGCGCCAGCAGCCTCGCCGGGACAGGGAACTCCGAGCAGTACTTC. This sequence encodes CASSLAGTGNSEQYF.

V gene TRBV27 combines with J gene TRBJ2-3; 10 bases are a match to TRBD2. CDR1 and CDR2 (germline): MNHEY, SMNVEV (reference sequence). V lost 5 bases, J lost 6 bases, and 11 bases stayed unmatched. CDR3 length: 16 amino acids. This CDR3 is CASSPLTSGPRDTQYF. The CDR3 nucleotides are TGTGCCAGCAGTCCCCTGACTAGCGGGCCAAGGGATACGCAGTATTTT.

This clone was picked up a small number of times. At one end the junction does not follow the germline gene, possibly because of a read error. V and J are TRBV5-5 and TRBJ1-5, with a tentative D call TRBD1 (5 bases). This CDR3 region has 13 residues. CDR1 and CDR2 (germline): SGHKS, YYEKEE (reference sequence). The CDR3 DNA reads TGTGCCAGCAGCTCCGACAGCATTCAGCCCCAGCATTTT. Translation: CASSSDSIQPQHF.

This chain connects TRBV5-5 to TRBJ1-2, with D tentatively TRBD1 (5 bases). The CDR3 is made up of 13 amino acids. Germline loops: CDR1 SGHKS, CDR2 YYEKEE (reference sequence). Trimming took off 1 base at V and 8 bases at J, with 12 bases between the two ends. This CDR3 is CASSLSGLEGYTF. DNA for the CDR3: TGTGCCAGCAGCTTGTCAGGGTTGGAGGGCTACACCTTC.

Turning to this clone: An end of the junction differs from the germline gene, which may be a read error. This rearrangement joins TRBV9 to TRBJ1-5, with no clear D. Germline assignment: CDR1 SGDLS and CDR2 YYNGEE. There are 14 residues in the CDR3. CDR3 nucleotide sequence: TGTGCCAGCAGTCCGGGATCCGGGGATCAGGCCCAGCATTTT. Residues: CASSPGSGDQAQHF.

This clone has just a few counts. V gene TRBV5-6 combines with J gene TRBJ2-5, with 13 bases that match TRBD2. Looked up from germline, CDR1 is SGHDT and CDR2 is YYEEEE. The V gene end was trimmed by 4 bases and the J gene end by 10 bases; junction bases not matched to a gene: 13. CDR3 length: 16 residues. The CDR3: CASSRGLAGPPGDQYF. CDR3 coding DNA: TGTGCCAGCAGCAGGGGACTAGCGGGGCCGCCAGGGGACCAGTACTTC.

V is TRBV7-8 and J is TRBJ2-2; a weak D match, TRBD2 (6 bases). V was pared by 4 bases and J by 5 bases, with 14 bases between. This CDR3 has 15 residues. The germline V gene has CDR1 SGHVS and CDR2 FQNEAQ. The CDR3 sequence is CASSSRDFHTGELFF. DNA for the CDR3: TGTGCCAGCAGCTCCCGGGACTTCCATACCGGGGAGCTGTTTTTT.

The chain recombines TRBV6-1 with TRBJ1-4; weak D call: TRBD1 (6 bases). Deletions cut 5 bases from V and 7 bases from J, with 17 bases between. From germline, CDR1 is MNHNS and CDR2 SASEGT. This CDR3 is 15 amino acids long. For the CDR3, the DNA is TGTGCCAGCAGTCCCCGGGCGGGGGGCAGTGAAAAACTGTTTTTT. Its translation: CASSPRAGGSEKLFF.

V is TRBV6-5 and J is TRBJ2-3; tentative D call: TRBD2 (6 bases). The CDR3 runs to 15 residues. Germline V gene lookup returns CDR1 MNHEY and CDR2 SVGAGI. V was clipped by 0 bases and J by 6 bases, with 13 bases between them. The CDR3 sequence: CASSYSQVGRDTQYF. The CDR3 DNA sequence: TGTGCCAGCAGTTACTCGCAGGTTGGGAGGGATACGCAGTATTTT.

The chain carries TRBV5-6 and TRBJ1-2, with TRBD1 as a possible D gene (5 bases). The CDR3 runs to 14 residues. Deletions cut 4 bases from V and 6 bases from J, with 16 bases between. The germline V gene encodes CDR1 SGHDT and CDR2 YYEEEE. CDR3 in DNA: TGTGCCAGCAGCGCCGGGAGGGGAGGAGATGGCTACACCTTC. It yields the protein CASSAGRGGDGYTF.

This chain joins TRBV5-1 and TRBJ2-3; 15 nucleotides line up with TRBD2. Germline loops: CDR1 SGHRS, CDR2 YFSETQ. J gave up 5 bases and V 4 bases, and 2 bases lay outside the gene matches. This CDR3 region has 15 residues. CDR3 sequence: CASSPGLAGGDTQYF. The CDR3 coding sequence is TGCGCCAGCAGCCCGGGACTAGCGGGAGGAGATACGCAGTATTTT.

V usage is TRBV7-8 and J usage is TRBJ1-2; D unclear. Trimming removed 2 bases from V and 6 bases from J, with 19 bases in between. The CDR3 length is 16 residues. Germline values: CDR1 SGHVS, CDR2 FQNEAQ. This chain's CDR3 is CASSLLARPGVDGYTF. The CDR3 region has the DNA TGTGCCAGCAGCTTATTGGCCCGACCGGGAGTTGATGGCTACACCTTC.

The chain is built from TRBV5-4 and TRBJ2-1; 8 bases match TRBD2. The CDR3 consists of 14 residues. With 10 bases clipped from V and 7 bases from J, the junction kept 13 bases outside the gene matches. CDR1 and CDR2 (germline): SGHNT, YYREEE (reference sequence). The CDR3 loop is CAWSGRGYGNEQFF. CDR3 bases: TGTGCCTGGAGCGGGAGAGGGTATGGAAATGAGCAGTTCTTC. The complete variable domain, with remaining parts taken from reference TRBV5-4 and TRBJ2-1, reads ETGVTQSPTHLIKTRGQQVTLRCSSQSGHNTVSWYQQALGQGPQFIFQYYREEENGRGNFPPRFSGLQFPNYSSELNVNALELDDSALYLCAWSGRGYGNEQFFGPGTRLTVL.

The count of this clone is one. The chain has TRBV14 and TRBJ1-6, with 7 nucleotides matching TRBD1. Germline V CDR1 and CDR2: SGHDN, FVKESK. The ends lost 4 bases at V and 1 base at J; junction bases unmatched: 7. This CDR3 has 17 amino acids. Here the CDR3 DNA reads TGTGCCAGCAGCCCCCGGGACAGTCGGTCCTATAATTCACCCCTCCACTTT. Its protein is CASSPRDSRSYNSPLHF.

The rearrangement uses TRBV6-6 and TRBJ2-3, with 9 positions matching TRBD1. Germline V CDR1 and CDR2: MNHNY, SVGAGI (reference sequence). V trimming: 6 bases; J trimming: 3 bases; junction bases outside the gene matches: 7. CDR3 size: 15 residues. CDR3 DNA: TGTGCCAGCAGGCTACAGGGGGCGCGGACAGATACGCAGTATTTT. It encodes CASRLQGARTDTQYF.

This rearrangement joins TRBV11-1 to TRBJ1-2, with 8 nucleotides matching TRBD1. Germline CDR1 reads SGHAT; CDR2 reads FQDESV (reference sequence). The CDR3 is 15 amino acids. The ends lost 2 bases at V and 6 bases at J; junction bases unmatched: 8. The CDR3 DNA follows: TGTGCCAGCAGCTTATCAGGCAGGGGGCTCAATGGCTACACCTTC. Its protein is CASSLSGRGLNGYTF.

The chain employs TRBV13 and TRBJ2-7; D ambiguous. The CDR3 has 15 amino acids. Germline V gene lookup returns CDR1 PRHDT and CDR2 FYEKMQ (reference sequence). The germline V and J ends were trimmed by 0 bases and 2 bases, with 11 bases remaining between them. The CDR3: CASSLGLLLTYEQYF. CDR3 DNA sequence: TGTGCCAGCAGCTTAGGCCTTCTACTTACCTACGAGCAGTACTTC.

The V gene is TRBV7-4, the J gene TRBJ2-3, with 12 bases identical to TRBD2. The CDR3 runs 16 residues. V was pared by 5 bases and J by 2 bases, with 5 bases of the junction left unmatched. Germline-derived CDR1 and CDR2 are SGHVT and SQSDAQ. CDR3 protein: CASSPWTSGITDTQYF. CDR3 bases: TGTGCCAGCAGCCCGTGGACTAGCGGGATCACAGATACGCAGTATTTT.

The chain has TRBV7-8 and TRBJ1-4; 12 bases agree with TRBD1. Losses at the gene ends were 7 bases for V and 8 bases for J; bases not matched to a gene: 17. CDR3 length: 18 amino acids. In germline, CDR1 is SGHVS, CDR2 FQNEAQ. The DNA of the CDR3 is TGTGCCAGCATCCCCAGCGGGACAGGGGGCCCCCGAATGGAAAAACTGTTTTTT. Its translation: CASIPSGTGGPRMEKLFF.

The V and J genes are TRBV28 and TRBJ1-2; TRBD1 agrees at 8 bases. J gave up 8 bases and V 6 bases, and 8 bases lay outside the gene matches. CDR1 is MDHEN, CDR2 SYDVKM, per germline. The CDR3 contains 13 residues. Here the CDR3 DNA reads TGTGCCAGCAGGACCGACAGGGGCCAAGGCTACACCTTC. Translating it yields CASRTDRGQGYTF.

The chain uses TRBV4-3 and TRBJ2-3; 9 bases align to TRBD2. With 2 bases clipped from V and 8 bases from J, the junction kept 8 bases outside the gene matches. Germline-derived CDR1 and CDR2 are LGHNA and YSLEER. The CDR3 covers 15 residues. The CDR3 DNA sequence: TGCGCCAGCAGCCAAATACTAGCGGGCGTTGGTACGCAGTATTTT. Its protein product is CASSQILAGVGTQYF.

In its sample, this clone was seen many times. The rearrangement links TRBV25-1 to TRBJ1-4, with 9 bases matching TRBD1. The CDR3 covers 16 residues. Germline V lookup: CDR1 MGHDK, CDR2 SYGVNS. Losses at the gene ends were 2 bases for V and 3 bases for J; bases not matched to a gene: 4. The CDR3 bases are TGTGCCAGCAGTGAAACCGGGACAGGGTCTAATGAAAAACTGTTTTTT. It specifies CASSETGTGSNEKLFF.

The V and J genes are TRBV7-3 and TRBJ2-7; 8 bases line up with TRBD2. With V trimmed by 2 bases and J by 5 bases, 17 bases remained unmatched. The CDR3 has 18 amino acids. The germline V gene encodes CDR1 SGHTA and CDR2 FQGTGA. CDR3 region: CASSLSGGSAGGLHEQYF. DNA of the CDR3: TGTGCCAGCAGCTTATCCGGGGGTTCGGCGGGAGGTCTCCACGAGCAGTACTTC.

The chain couples TRBV7-7 to TRBJ2-5, with 10 bases aligning to TRBD2. J lost 4 bases, V lost 5 bases, and 4 bases had no gene match. Germline CDR1 SSHAT, CDR2 FNYEAQ (reference sequence). This CDR3 spans 14 amino acids. CDR3 coding DNA: TGTGCCAGCAGCCCTCGACTAGCGGGAGAGACCCAGTACTTC. The encoded protein is CASSPRLAGETQYF.